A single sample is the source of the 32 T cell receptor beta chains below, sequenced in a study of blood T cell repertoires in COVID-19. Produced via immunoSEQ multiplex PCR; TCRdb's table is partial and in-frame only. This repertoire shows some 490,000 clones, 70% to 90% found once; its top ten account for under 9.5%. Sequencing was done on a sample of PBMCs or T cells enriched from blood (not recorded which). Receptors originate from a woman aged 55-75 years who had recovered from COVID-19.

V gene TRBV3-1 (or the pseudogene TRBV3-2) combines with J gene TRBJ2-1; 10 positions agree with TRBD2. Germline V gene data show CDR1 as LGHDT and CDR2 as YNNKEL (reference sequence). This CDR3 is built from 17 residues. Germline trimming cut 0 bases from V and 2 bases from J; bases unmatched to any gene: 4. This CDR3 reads CASSQESSGGPYNEQFF. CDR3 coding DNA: TGTGCCAGCAGCCAAGAGTCTAGCGGGGGCCCCTACAATGAGCAGTTCTTC.

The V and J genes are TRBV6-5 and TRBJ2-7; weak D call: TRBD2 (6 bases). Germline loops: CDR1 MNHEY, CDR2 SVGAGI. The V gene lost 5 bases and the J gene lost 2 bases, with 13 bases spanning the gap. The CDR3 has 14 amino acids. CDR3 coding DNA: TGTGCCAGCAGTATGGGACTGTCGACCTACGAGCAGTACGTC. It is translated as CASSMGLSTYEQYV.

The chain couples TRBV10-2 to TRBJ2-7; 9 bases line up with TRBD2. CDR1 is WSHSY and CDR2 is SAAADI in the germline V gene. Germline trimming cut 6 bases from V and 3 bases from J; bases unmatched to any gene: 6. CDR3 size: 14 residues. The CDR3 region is CASRAGLAYYEQYF. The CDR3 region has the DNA TGCGCCAGCAGGGCGGGACTAGCATACTACGAGCAGTACTTC.

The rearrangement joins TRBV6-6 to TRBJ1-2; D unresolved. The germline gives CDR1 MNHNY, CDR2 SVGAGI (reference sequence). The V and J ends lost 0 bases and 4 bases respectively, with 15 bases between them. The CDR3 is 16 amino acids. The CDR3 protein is CASSYSLAASSYGYTF. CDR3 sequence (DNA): TGTGCCAGCAGTTACTCGTTAGCAGCCTCCAGCTATGGCTACACCTTC.

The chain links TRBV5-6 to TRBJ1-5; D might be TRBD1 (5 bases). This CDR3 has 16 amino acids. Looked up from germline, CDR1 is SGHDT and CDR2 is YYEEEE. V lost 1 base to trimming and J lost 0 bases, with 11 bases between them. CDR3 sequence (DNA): TGTGCCAGCAGCTTGACCGGGGGGTATAGCAATCAGCCCCAGCATTTT. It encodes CASSLTGGYSNQPQHF. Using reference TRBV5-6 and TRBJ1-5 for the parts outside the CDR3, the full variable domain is DAGVTQSPTHLIKTRGQQVTLRCSPKSGHDTVSWYQQALGQGPQFIFQYYEEEERQRGNFPDRFSGHQFPNYSSELNVNALLLGDSALYLCASSLTGGYSNQPQHFGDGTRLSIL.

CDR3 bases: TGTGCCAGCAGTTCTAGCTCTAGCACAGATACGCAGTATTTT. Protein product: CASSSSSSTDTQYF. This chain joins TRBV6-5 and TRBJ2-3, with a tentative D call TRBD2 (5 bases). This CDR3 has 14 amino acids. CDR1 and CDR2 from the germline V gene are MNHEY and SVGAGI. Trimming pared 4 bases from V and 0 bases from J, leaving 8 bases between.

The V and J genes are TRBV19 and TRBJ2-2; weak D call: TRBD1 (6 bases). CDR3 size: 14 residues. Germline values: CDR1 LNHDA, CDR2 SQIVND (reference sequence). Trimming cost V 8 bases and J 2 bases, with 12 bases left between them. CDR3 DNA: TGTGCCAGTGGGGCAGGGGTTAACACCGGGGAGCTGTTTTTT. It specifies CASGAGVNTGELFF.

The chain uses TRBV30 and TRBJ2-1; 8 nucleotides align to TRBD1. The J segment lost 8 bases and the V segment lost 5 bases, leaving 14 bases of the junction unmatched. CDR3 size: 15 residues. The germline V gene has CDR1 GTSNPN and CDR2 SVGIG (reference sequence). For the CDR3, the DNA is TGTGCCTGGGCAGGAGGCAGGGGGCATTACGATGAGCAGTTCTTC. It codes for CAWAGGRGHYDEQFF.

The CDR3 region has the DNA TGTGCCAGCAGCCCGCGGGGCGCCTTAGGCTACACCTTC. Its protein is CASSPRGALGYTF. The chain couples TRBV3-1 (or the pseudogene TRBV3-2) to TRBJ1-2; a possible D gene is TRBD1 (5 bases). The length of the CDR3 is 13 residues. Germline CDR1 LGHDT, CDR2 YNNKEL (reference sequence). V was pared by 4 bases and J by 8 bases, with 14 bases between.

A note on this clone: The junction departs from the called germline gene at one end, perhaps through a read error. The CDR3 coding sequence is TGTGCCAGCACACCCTACCGGGGAGGTGAAACTAGCACAGATACGCAGTATTTT. This sequence encodes CASTPYRGGETSTDTQYF. The chain is built from TRBV18 and TRBJ2-3; maybe TRBD2 (6 bases). The CDR3 runs to 18 residues. Germline V gene data show CDR1 as KGHSH and CDR2 as LQKENI.

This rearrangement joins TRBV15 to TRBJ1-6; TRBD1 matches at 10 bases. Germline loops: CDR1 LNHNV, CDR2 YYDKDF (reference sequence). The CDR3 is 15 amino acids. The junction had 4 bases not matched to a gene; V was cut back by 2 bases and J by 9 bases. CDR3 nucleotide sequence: TGTGCCACCAGCAGACCGGACAGGGGGGTTTCACCCCTCCACTTT. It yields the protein CATSRPDRGVSPLHF.

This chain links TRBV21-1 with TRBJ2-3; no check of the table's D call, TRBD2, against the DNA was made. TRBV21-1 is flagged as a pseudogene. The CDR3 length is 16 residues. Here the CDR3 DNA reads TGTGCCAGCAGCAACGGTGAGCGGGGGGGCACAGATACGCAGTATTTT. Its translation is CASSNGERGGTDTQYF.

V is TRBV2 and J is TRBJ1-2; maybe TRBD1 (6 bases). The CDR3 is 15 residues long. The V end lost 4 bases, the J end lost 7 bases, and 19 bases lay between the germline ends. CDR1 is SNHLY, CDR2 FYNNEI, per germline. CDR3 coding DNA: TGTGCCAGCAGTGCTCAAGAGGGGGGGCTGGCTGGCTACACCTTC. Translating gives CASSAQEGGLAGYTF.

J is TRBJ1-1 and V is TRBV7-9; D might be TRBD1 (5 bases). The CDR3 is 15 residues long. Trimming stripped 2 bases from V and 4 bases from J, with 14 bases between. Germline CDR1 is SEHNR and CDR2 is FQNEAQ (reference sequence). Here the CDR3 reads CASSLRGLVATEAFF. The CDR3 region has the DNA TGTGCCAGCAGCTTACGGGGGTTGGTAGCCACTGAAGCTTTCTTT.

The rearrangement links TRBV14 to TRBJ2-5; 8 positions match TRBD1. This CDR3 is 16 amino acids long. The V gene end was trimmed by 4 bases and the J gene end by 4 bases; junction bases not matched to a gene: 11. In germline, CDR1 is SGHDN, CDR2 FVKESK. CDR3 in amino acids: CASSLGTGSTLETQYF. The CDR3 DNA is TGTGCCAGCAGCCTTGGGACAGGCTCAACCTTAGAGACCCAGTACTTC.

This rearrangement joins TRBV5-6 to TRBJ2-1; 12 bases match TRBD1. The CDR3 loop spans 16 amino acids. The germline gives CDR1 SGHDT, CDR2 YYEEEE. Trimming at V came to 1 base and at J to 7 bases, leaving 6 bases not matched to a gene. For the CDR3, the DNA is TGTGCCAGCAGCTTGAGGTCGGGACAGGGGGCAAATGAGCAGTTCTTC. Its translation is CASSLRSGQGANEQFF.

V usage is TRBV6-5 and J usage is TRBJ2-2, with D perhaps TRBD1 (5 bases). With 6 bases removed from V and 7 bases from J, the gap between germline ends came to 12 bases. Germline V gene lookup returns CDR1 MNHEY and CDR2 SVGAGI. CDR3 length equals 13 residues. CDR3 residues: CASSREGVGELFF. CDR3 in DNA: TGTGCCAGCAGCAGGGAAGGTGTCGGGGAGCTGTTTTTT.

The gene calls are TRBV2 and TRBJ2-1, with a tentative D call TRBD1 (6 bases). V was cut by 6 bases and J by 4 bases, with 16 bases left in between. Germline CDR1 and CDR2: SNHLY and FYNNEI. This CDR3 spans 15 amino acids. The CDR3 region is CASSSRQAAYNEQFF. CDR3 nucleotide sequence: TGTGCCAGCAGCTCCCGACAGGCTGCTTACAATGAGCAGTTCTTC.

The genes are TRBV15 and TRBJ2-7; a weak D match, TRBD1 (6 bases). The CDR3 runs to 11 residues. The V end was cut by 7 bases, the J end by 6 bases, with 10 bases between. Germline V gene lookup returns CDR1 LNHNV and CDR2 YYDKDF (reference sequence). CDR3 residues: CATNQGFEQYV. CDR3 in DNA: TGTGCCACCAACCAGGGGTTCGAGCAGTACGTC.

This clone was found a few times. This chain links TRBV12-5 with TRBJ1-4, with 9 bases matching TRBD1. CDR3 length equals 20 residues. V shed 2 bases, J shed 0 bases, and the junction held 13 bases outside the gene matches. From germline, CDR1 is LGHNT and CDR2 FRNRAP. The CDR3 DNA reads TGTGCTAGTGGTTTGTTTCCCGGGACAGGGAGTAGGGCAACTAATGAAAAACTGTTTTTT. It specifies CASGLFPGTGSRATNEKLFF.

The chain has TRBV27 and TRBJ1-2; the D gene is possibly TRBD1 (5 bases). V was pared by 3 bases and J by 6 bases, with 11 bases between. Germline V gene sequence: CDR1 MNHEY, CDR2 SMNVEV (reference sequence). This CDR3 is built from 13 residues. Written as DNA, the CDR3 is TGTGCCAGCAGTTTTGGGGCCGCAGATGGCTACACCTTC. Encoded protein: CASSFGAADGYTF.

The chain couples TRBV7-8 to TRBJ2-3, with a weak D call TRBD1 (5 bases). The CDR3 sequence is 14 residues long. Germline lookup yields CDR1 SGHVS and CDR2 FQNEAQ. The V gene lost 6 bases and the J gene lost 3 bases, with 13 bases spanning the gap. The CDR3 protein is CASRRTYGTDTQYF. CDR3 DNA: TGTGCCAGCAGAAGGACATATGGAACAGATACGCAGTATTTT.

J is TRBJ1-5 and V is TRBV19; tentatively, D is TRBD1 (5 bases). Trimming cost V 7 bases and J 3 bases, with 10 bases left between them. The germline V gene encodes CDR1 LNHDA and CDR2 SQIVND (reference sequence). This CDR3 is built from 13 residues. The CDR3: CASNDRDNQPQHF. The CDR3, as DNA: TGTGCCAGTAATGACAGAGACAATCAGCCCCAGCATTTT. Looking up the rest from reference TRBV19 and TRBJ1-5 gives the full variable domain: DGGITQSPKYLFRKEGQNVTLSCEQNLNHDAMYWYRQDPGQGLRLIYYSQIVNDFQKGDIAEGYSVSREKKESFPLTVTSAQKNPTAFYLCASNDRDNQPQHFGDGTRLSIL.

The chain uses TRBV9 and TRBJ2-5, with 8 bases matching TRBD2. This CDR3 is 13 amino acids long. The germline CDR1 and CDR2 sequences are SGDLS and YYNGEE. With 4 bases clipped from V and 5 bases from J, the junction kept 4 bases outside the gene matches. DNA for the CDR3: TGTGCCAGCAGCTCGGGAGGGTCCGAGACCCAGTACTTC. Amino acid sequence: CASSSGGSETQYF.

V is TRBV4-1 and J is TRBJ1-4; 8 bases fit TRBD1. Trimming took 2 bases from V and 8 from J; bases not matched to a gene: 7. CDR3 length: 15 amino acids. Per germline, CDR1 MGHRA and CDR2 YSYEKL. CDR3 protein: CASSQTDRGVEKLFF. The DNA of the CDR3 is TGCGCCAGCAGCCAAACCGACAGGGGCGTCGAAAAACTGTTTTTT.

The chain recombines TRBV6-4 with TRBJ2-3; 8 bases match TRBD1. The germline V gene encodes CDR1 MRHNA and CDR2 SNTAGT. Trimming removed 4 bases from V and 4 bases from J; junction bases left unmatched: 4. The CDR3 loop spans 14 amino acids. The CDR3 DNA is TGTGCCAGCAGTGGGACAGGGTACGCAGATACGCAGTATTTT. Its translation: CASSGTGYADTQYF.

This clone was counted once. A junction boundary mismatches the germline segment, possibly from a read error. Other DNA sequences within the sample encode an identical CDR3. The CDR3: CASSLGAGGWGPLHF. CDR3 sequence (DNA): TGTGCCAGCAGCTTAGGGGCTGGGGGCTGGGGCCCCCTTCACTTT. The chain combines TRBV11-2 with TRBJ1-6, with TRBD1 as a possible D gene (6 bases). Germline CDR1 and CDR2: SGHAT and FQNNGV. The CDR3 sequence is 15 residues long.

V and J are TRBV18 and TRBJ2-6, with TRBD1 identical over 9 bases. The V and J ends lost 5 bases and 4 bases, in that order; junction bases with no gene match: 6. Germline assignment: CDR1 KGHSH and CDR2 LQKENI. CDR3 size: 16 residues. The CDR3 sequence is CASSIQGAGGANVLTF. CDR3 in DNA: TGTGCCAGCTCAATACAGGGGGCAGGAGGGGCCAACGTCCTGACTTTC.

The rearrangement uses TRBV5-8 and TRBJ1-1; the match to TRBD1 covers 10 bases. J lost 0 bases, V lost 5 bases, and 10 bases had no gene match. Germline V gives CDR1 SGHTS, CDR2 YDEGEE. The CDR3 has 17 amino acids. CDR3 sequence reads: CASSTQDRGKMNTEAFF. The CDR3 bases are TGTGCCAGCAGTACTCAGGACAGGGGGAAAATGAACACTGAAGCTTTCTTT.

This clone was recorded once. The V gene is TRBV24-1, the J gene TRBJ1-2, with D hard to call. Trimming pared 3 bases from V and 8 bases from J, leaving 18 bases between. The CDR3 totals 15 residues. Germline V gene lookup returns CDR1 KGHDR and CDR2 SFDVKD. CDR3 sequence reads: CATSDPSDGGVGYTF. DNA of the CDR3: TGTGCCACCAGTGATCCATCTGACGGTGGAGTAGGCTACACCTTC.

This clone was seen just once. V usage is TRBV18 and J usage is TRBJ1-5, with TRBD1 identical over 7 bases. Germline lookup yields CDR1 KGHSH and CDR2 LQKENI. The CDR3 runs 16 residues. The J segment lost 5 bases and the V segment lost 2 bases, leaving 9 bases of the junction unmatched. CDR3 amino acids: CASSPFGTVQDQPQHF. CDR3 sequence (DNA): TGTGCCAGCTCACCATTTGGGACAGTTCAGGATCAGCCCCAGCATTTT.

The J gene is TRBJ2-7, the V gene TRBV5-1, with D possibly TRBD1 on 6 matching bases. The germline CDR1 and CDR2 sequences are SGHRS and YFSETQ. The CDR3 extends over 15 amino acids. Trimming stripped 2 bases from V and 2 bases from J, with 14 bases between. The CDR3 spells CASSFNPGAPYEQYV. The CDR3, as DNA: TGCGCCAGCAGCTTCAACCCAGGGGCCCCCTACGAGCAGTACGTC.